This is a list of T cell receptor beta chains from one sample in a study of blood T cells in healthy people across ages. TCRdb reanalysed the 5' RACE reads using MiXCR and keeps one entry per CDR3 protein. This repertoire shows 800,000 or so distinct CDR3 sequences, approximately 65% found once; its top ten account for 25% to 35%. Sample: blood. The source is a man younger than 40 in good health. The CDR3 runs from the conserved cysteine through the conserved F or W. Fields, in order: clone size, V gene, D gene, J gene, CDR3 DNA, CDR3 protein. D genes are given only for firm matches. A clone size is listed for some rows: how often the clone was seen (once, few, many), or a class if it is expanded.

few	TRBV6-6	.	TRBJ2-5	TGTGCCAGCAGTTACTCCGGACAGCAAGAGACCCAGTACTTC	CASSYSGQQETQYF
.	TRBV2	.	TRBJ1-2	TGTGCCAGCAGCTCCGGGCAGGTGCCCAACTATGGCTACACCTTC	CASSSGQVPNYGYTF
.	TRBV9	.	TRBJ2-7	TGTGCCAGCAGCGTAGAAGGGACCCTCAGCTACGAGCAGTACTTC	CASSVEGTLSYEQYF
.	TRBV6-4	TRBD2	TRBJ2-1	TGTGCCAGCAGCGGGACTAGCGAGGACAATGAGCAGTTCTTC	CASSGTSEDNEQFF
.	TRBV29-1	.	TRBJ2-5	TGCAGCGTTGGGTTTGAGACCCAGTACTTC	CSVGFETQYF
few	TRBV6-2/TRBV6-3	TRBD1	TRBJ2-7	TGTGCCAGCAGTTACCTTTCGACAGGGACCCGCTACGAGCAGTACTTC	CASSYLSTGTRYEQYF
.	TRBV15	.	TRBJ2-5	TGTGCCACCAGCAGAGGTTGGACAGCCGAAGAGACCCAGTACTTC	CATSRGWTAEETQYF
few	TRBV6-5	.	TRBJ2-5	TGTGCCAGCAGTTATCGAGGGGTCGAGACCCAGTACTTC	CASSYRGVETQYF
.	TRBV28	.	TRBJ2-4	TGTGCCAGCAGTTTGTCGGGGTGGGTCGCCATTCAGTACTTC	CASSLSGWVAIQYF
few	TRBV2	TRBD1	TRBJ2-7	TGTGCCAGCAGTGATATGACAGGGGAAGGCTACGAGCAGTACTTC	CASSDMTGEGYEQYF
.	TRBV18	TRBD1	TRBJ2-3	TGTGCCAGCTCACCCACGACAGGGGGAGGCACAGATACGCAGTATTTT	CASSPTTGGGTDTQYF
.	TRBV12-3/TRBV12-4	TRBD1	TRBJ2-3	TGTGCCAGCAGTCCGCCGGGACAGGGGGTTGATACGCAGTATTTT	CASSPPGQGVDTQYF
.	TRBV24-1	.	TRBJ2-7	TGTGCCACCAGTGACCCAGGGAGGTACGAGCAGTACTTC	CATSDPGRYEQYF
.	TRBV20-1	.	TRBJ1-1	TGCAGTGCTATCAGAAGGAACACTGAAGCTTTCTTT	CSAIRRNTEAFF
.	TRBV29-1	.	TRBJ2-3	TGCAGCGTTGATTCGGGGGCCCTCACAGATACGCAGTATTTT	CSVDSGALTDTQYF